A selection of T cell receptor beta chains follows, all from one sample in a study of graft-versus-host responses after intestinal transplantation. This table comes from immunoSEQ multiplex PCR, and its TCRdb copy is limited to in-frame clones, with some not included. The sample holds about 64,000 clones; approximately 91% are singletons and the top ten take roughly 1.5%. Which antigens these TCRs recognize remains unknown. Sequences were derived from unstimulated CD8+ T cells sorted from spleen or lymph node cells, sampled before transplant. Receptors originate from a human donor who was the organ donor for an intestinal transplant. Both conserved end residues are part of each CDR3. D genes are given only for firm matches. Clone size is given for some rows only: seen once, a few or many times, or a class if the clone is expanded.

D	size	J	V	DNA	CDR3
-	-	TRBJ2-7	TRBV6-1	TGTGCCAGCAGGGGGGCAAATGGGTTTACCTACGAGCAGTACTTC	CASRGANGFTYEQYF
-	-	TRBJ2-6	TRBV9	TGTGCCAGCAGCGTCGGGCAGGGTCTAGCCAACGTCCTGACTTTC	CASSVGQGLANVLTF
TRBD1	-	TRBJ1-1	TRBV7-6	TGTGCCAGCAGGGGGGGACAGGGCGGTACTGAAGCTTTCTTT	CASRGGQGGTEAFF
TRBD2	-	TRBJ2-3	TRBV10-3	TGTGCCATCAGTTATACCCCACTAGCGGGAAGCACAGATACGCAGTATTTT	CAISYTPLAGSTDTQYF
-	-	TRBJ2-7	TRBV11-2	TGTGCCAGCAGCGACGAACCTAGGTACGAGCAGTACTTC	CASSDEPRYEQYF
-	-	TRBJ2-1	TRBV19	TGTGCCAGTAGTATAGGAAGTCAGGGGAGAAGCTCCTACAATGAGCAGTTCTTC	CASSIGSQGRSSYNEQFF
-	-	TRBJ1-5	TRBV6-6	TGTGCCAGCAGTCAGGACAGCCTAAATCAGCCCCAGCATTTT	CASSQDSLNQPQHF
-	-	TRBJ2-7	TRBV6-1	TGTGCCAGCAGTGACTGGGGGGTAAGCTACGAGCAGTACTTC	CASSDWGVSYEQYF
-	-	TRBJ2-7	TRBV27	TGTGCCACCCGACGGGACACATCATACGAGCAGTACTTC	CATRRDTSYEQYF
TRBD1	-	TRBJ2-4	TRBV2	TGTGCCAGCAAAAGGGGGACAGGGGCGGTAAACATTCAGTACTTC	CASKRGTGAVNIQYF
-	-	TRBJ1-1	TRBV28	TGTGCCAGCAGTTTACCCCACATACCACTGAACACTGAAGCTTTCTTT	CASSLPHIPLNTEAFF
TRBD1	-	TRBJ2-5	TRBV29-1	TGCAGCGTCCACCCTGGACAGGGGGGCGAGACCCAGTACTTC	CSVHPGQGGETQYF
-	once	TRBJ2-1	TRBV5-1	TGCGCCAGCAGCCCACGGGGATACCTGGGAGATGAGCAGTTCTTC	CASSPRGYLGDEQFF
-	-	TRBJ2-7	TRBV9	TGTGCCAGCAACCCGGGAGACTCCTACGAGCAGTACTTC	CASNPGDSYEQYF
-	-	TRBJ2-1	TRBV9	TGTGCCAGCAGCGTCAGTAACAATGAGCAGTTCTTC	CASSVSNNEQFF
TRBD2	-	TRBJ2-3	TRBV15	TGTGCCACCAGCCCTTGGACTAGCGGGAGCTCAGATACGCAGTATTTT	CATSPWTSGSSDTQYF
TRBD2	-	TRBJ2-7	TRBV28	TGTGCCAGCAGTGTAAAAACCGGGACTAATGAGCAGTACTTC	CASSVKTGTNEQYF
-	-	TRBJ1-2	TRBV15	TGTGCCACCAGCAGTTTTCGGGGGGAGGGCTATGGCTACACCTTC	CATSSFRGEGYGYTF
-	-	TRBJ2-7	TRBV5-6	TGTGCCAGCAGCTTTGACAGCGCCTACGAGCAGTACTTC	CASSFDSAYEQYF
TRBD2	-	TRBJ2-2	TRBV27	TGTGCCAGCAGTTATGGAAGCGGGAGGGCCCCCGGGGAGCTGTTTTTT	CASSYGSGRAPGELFF
TRBD1	-	TRBJ2-7	TRBV7-9	TGTGCCAGCAGCTTAGTTTCGACAGGGGATGAGCAGTACTTC	CASSLVSTGDEQYF
-	-	TRBJ2-7	TRBV27	TGTGCCAGCAGTTTAGCGGGTTTTCTGAACGAGCAGTACTTC	CASSLAGFLNEQYF
-	few	TRBJ2-2	TRBV4-3	TGCGCCAGCAGCCGTGGGAGCGGGACAACCCCCGGGGAGCTGTTTTTT	CASSRGSGTTPGELFF
TRBD2	-	TRBJ2-3	TRBV5-6	TGTGCCTACCTGGCGGGAGGGCCATTGGTAGATACGCAGTATTTT	CAYLAGGPLVDTQYF
TRBD2	-	TRBJ2-7	TRBV4-2	TGTGCCAGCAGCCCCCGACTAGCTGAGGCTCCCTACGAGCAGTACTTC	CASSPRLAEAPYEQYF
-	-	TRBJ2-5	TRBV12-5	TGTGCTAGTGGTTTGGTAGCGGACCCCCGCAGGGGAGGGGAGACCCAGTACTTC	CASGLVADPRRGGETQYF
-	once	TRBJ1-1	TRBV23-1	TGCGCCAGCAGTCAAGCAACAGGGTACGCTGAAGCTTTCTTT	CASSQATGYAEAFF
TRBD1	-	TRBJ2-7	TRBV28	TGTGCCAGCAGTTTGTCGCCGGGACAGGTGAGCTCCTACGAGCAGTACTTC	CASSLSPGQVSSYEQYF
-	-	TRBJ1-1	TRBV7-8	TGTGCCAGCAGCTCACAGGGTAACACTGAAGCTTTCTTT	CASSSQGNTEAFF